Each of the 19 T cell receptor beta chains below was sequenced from the same sample in a study of blood T cell repertoires in COVID-19. Assay: immunoSEQ multiplex PCR; the TCRdb copy retains only in-frame clones and omits some. The table has over 200,000 clones, about nine tenths seen once; the top ten hold 15%. Sequencing input: PBMCs or T cells enriched from blood (not recorded which). The receptors shown here come from a man aged 18-30 years who had recovered from COVID-19.

The CDR3 reads CASSPLTPGENTEAFF. CDR3 DNA sequence: TGTGCCAGCTCACCACTCACTCCGGGAGAGAACACTGAAGCTTTCTTT. The chain recombines TRBV18 with TRBJ1-1; D ambiguous. The germline CDR1 and CDR2 sequences are KGHSH and LQKENI. The ends were cut back, 1 base at V and 1 base at J, with 13 bases in the middle. The CDR3 is made up of 16 amino acids.

The genes are TRBV5-8 and TRBJ2-2; 7 nucleotides line up with TRBD1. CDR1 is SGHTS, CDR2 YDEGEE, per germline. This CDR3 spans 14 amino acids. With V trimmed by 3 bases and J by 1 base, 0 bases remained unmatched. CDR3 in DNA: TGTGCCAGCAGCTGGACAGGGAACACCGGGGAGCTGTTTTTT. Protein: CASSWTGNTGELFF. Full variable domain (missing parts from reference TRBV5-8 and TRBJ2-2): EAGVTQSPTHLIKTRGQQATLRCSPISGHTSVYWYQQALGLGLQFLLWYDEGEERNRGNFPPRFSGRQFPNYSSELNVNALELEDSALYLCASSWTGNTGELFFGEGSRLTVL.

The J gene is TRBJ1-5, the V gene TRBV27; 7 bases map to TRBD1. The V gene's germline CDR1 is MNHEY and CDR2 SMNVEV (reference sequence). V trimming: 7 bases; J trimming: 0 bases; junction bases outside the gene matches: 6. This CDR3 spans 15 amino acids. CDR3 nucleotide sequence: TGTGCCAGCACCCAGGACAGGAATAGCAATCAGCCCCAGCATTTT. Amino acid sequence: CASTQDRNSNQPQHF.

The chain links TRBV5-1 to TRBJ2-3; TRBD2 aligns across 8 bases. Germline CDR1 reads SGHRS; CDR2 reads YFSETQ. Trimming took 0 bases from V and 1 from J; bases not matched to a gene: 4. CDR3 length: 16 amino acids. The CDR3 loop reads CASSLGAAGGTDTQYF. CDR3 nucleotides: TGCGCCAGCAGCTTGGGGGCAGCGGGGGGCACAGATACGCAGTATTTT.

This chain uses TRBV4-2 with TRBJ2-1; tentative D call: TRBD1 (9 bases). The CDR3 covers 16 residues. Germline V gene data show CDR1 as LGHNA and CDR2 as YNFKEQ. Trimming removed 0 bases at V and 5 bases at J, with 14 bases between. CDR3 loop: CASSQDSGTGNNEQFF. The CDR3 coding sequence is TGTGCCAGCAGCCAAGATAGCGGGACAGGGAACAATGAGCAGTTCTTC.

The chain combines TRBV4-1 with TRBJ1-2; tentative D call: TRBD1 (6 bases). This CDR3 is built from 16 residues. Germline assignment: CDR1 MGHRA and CDR2 YSYEKL. V was trimmed by 2 bases and J by 8 bases, leaving 21 bases between them. CDR3 bases: TGCGCCAGCAGCCAATTGACAGGTCCGATTGTCGGGGGCTACACCTTC. This translates into CASSQLTGPIVGGYTF.

The chain recombines TRBV5-4 with TRBJ2-1, with D perhaps TRBD2 (5 bases). Deletions cut 3 bases from V and 0 bases from J, with 7 bases between. The germline V gene has CDR1 SGHNT and CDR2 YYREEE (reference sequence). CDR3 length equals 14 residues. CDR3: CASSSRGSYNEQFF. DNA for the CDR3: TGTGCCAGCAGCTCCCGGGGCTCCTACAATGAGCAGTTCTTC.

The chain carries TRBV24-1 and TRBJ2-1; perhaps TRBD2 as D (6 bases). The ends were cut back, 3 bases at V and 7 bases at J, with 15 bases in the middle. CDR1 is KGHDR and CDR2 is SFDVKD in the germline V gene. CDR3 length: 15 residues. In DNA form, the CDR3 reads TGTGCCACCAGTGATCTAAACGGGAGAGTGAATGAGCAGTTCTTC. It encodes CATSDLNGRVNEQFF.

The gene calls are TRBV28 and TRBJ1-5; 9 nucleotides align to TRBD1. The germline gives CDR1 MDHEN, CDR2 SYDVKM. V dropped 5 bases and J dropped 7; count of bases not matched to a gene: 6. The length of the CDR3 is 14 residues. The CDR3 is CASSHRGQGQPQHF. CDR3 DNA: TGTGCCAGCAGTCACAGGGGGCAGGGCCAGCCCCAGCATTTT.

The chain joins TRBV4-2 to TRBJ2-5; 11 bases are shared with TRBD2. This CDR3 comprises 17 residues. The junction had 13 bases not matched to a gene; V was cut back by 1 base and J by 9 bases. The germline V gene encodes CDR1 LGHNA and CDR2 YNFKEQ. CDR3 amino acids: CASSQGLAGGAVGAQYF. The CDR3 bases are TGTGCCAGCAGCCAAGGGCTAGCGGGAGGCGCCGTCGGGGCCCAGTACTTC.

The CDR3 spells CATSDTGTGAIPQYF. The CDR3 DNA is TGTGCCACCAGTGATACCGGGACAGGGGCAATTCCGCAGTACTTC. V and J are TRBV24-1 and TRBJ2-7; TRBD1 matches at 10 bases. There are 15 residues in the CDR3. V shed 3 bases, J shed 9 bases, and the junction held 10 bases outside the gene matches. Germline loops: CDR1 KGHDR, CDR2 SFDVKD.

This chain joins TRBV7-2 and TRBJ1-1; 7 bases line up with TRBD1. The CDR3 length is 15 residues. Germline lookup yields CDR1 SGHTA and CDR2 FQGNSA. V gave up 5 bases and J gave up 1 base; unmatched junction bases: 7. The chain's CDR3 is CASSPQQGRNTEAFF. Written as DNA, the CDR3 is TGTGCCAGCAGCCCGCAACAGGGGAGGAACACTGAAGCTTTCTTT.

The chain combines TRBV30 with TRBJ2-5, with D possibly being TRBD2 (5 bases). Between the trimmed V and J ends, which lost 4 bases and 5 bases, there was a span of 14 bases. This CDR3 spans 13 amino acids. From germline, CDR1 is GTSNPN and CDR2 SVGIG (reference sequence). The CDR3 here is CAWMVGIDETQYF. The CDR3 DNA reads as TGTGCCTGGATGGTCGGGATTGACGAGACCCAGTACTTC.

This rearrangement joins TRBV11-1 to TRBJ1-1; tentatively, D is TRBD1 (6 bases). Between the trimmed V and J ends, which lost 5 bases and 5 bases, there was a span of 18 bases. This CDR3 contains 15 residues. Germline V lookup: CDR1 SGHAT, CDR2 FQDESV (reference sequence). CDR3 loop: CASSPATGSRTEAFF. The DNA for the CDR3 is TGTGCCAGCAGCCCCGCGACAGGAAGTCGGACTGAAGCTTTCTTT.

The J gene is TRBJ2-1, the V gene TRBV18; 11 bases are a match to TRBD2. CDR3 length: 16 amino acids. Germline trimming cut 0 bases from V and 2 bases from J; bases unmatched to any gene: 0. The germline V gene encodes CDR1 KGHSH and CDR2 LQKENI. The DNA of the CDR3 is TGTGCCAGCTCACCACCTAGCGGGGGGGCCTACAATGAGCAGTTCTTC. Protein sequence: CASSPPSGGAYNEQFF.

This sequence joins TRBV28 and TRBJ1-5; 7 positions match TRBD1. Trimming removed 2 bases from V and 1 base from J; junction bases left unmatched: 5. The germline V gene has CDR1 MDHEN and CDR2 SYDVKM. The length of the CDR3 is 16 residues. The chain's CDR3 is CASSLNRGQSNQPQHF. Here the CDR3 DNA reads TGTGCCAGCAGTTTAAACAGGGGACAGAGCAATCAGCCCCAGCATTTT.

V usage is TRBV7-8 and J usage is TRBJ2-2, with D perhaps matching TRBD2 (5 bases). The V gene lost 5 bases and the J gene lost 5 bases, with 18 bases spanning the gap. The V gene's germline CDR1 is SGHVS and CDR2 FQNEAQ. There are 16 residues in the CDR3. As DNA, the CDR3 is TGTGCCAGCAGCCCCCTTGAGGGAGTGACAACCGGGGAGCTGTTTTTT. Protein: CASSPLEGVTTGELFF.

V is TRBV10-2 and J is TRBJ2-7; TRBD2 matches at 9 bases. With V trimmed by 4 bases and J by 2 bases, 3 bases remained unmatched. CDR1 and CDR2 (germline): WSHSY, SAAADI. This CDR3 is 14 amino acids long. In DNA, the CDR3 is TGCGCCAGCAGTGGGGCGGGAGGGGCCTACGAGCAGTACTTC. Encoded protein: CASSGAGGAYEQYF.

The chain is built from TRBV28 and TRBJ2-6, with no clear D. From germline, CDR1 is MDHEN and CDR2 SYDVKM. Trimming took off 2 bases at V and 0 bases at J, with 5 bases between the two ends. The CDR3 is 15 amino acids. The CDR3 region is CASSLPSSGANVLTF. For the CDR3, the DNA is TGTGCCAGCAGTTTACCGAGCTCTGGGGCCAACGTCCTGACTTTC. The complete variable domain, with remaining parts taken from reference TRBV28 and TRBJ2-6, reads DVKVTQSSRYLVKRTGEKVFLECVQDMDHENMFWYRQDPGLGLRLIYFSYDVKMKEKGDIPEGYSVSREKKERFSLILESASTNQTSMYLCASSLPSSGANVLTFGAGSRLTVL.